This record looks at one T cell receptor (beta chain) sequence and its context. Original methodology: Amplifying reference gene primers gave estimates of nucleated cell counts. Clones were read by immunoSEQ multiplex PCR, and TCRdb kept only the in-frame ones, dropping some. The V and J calls and clone size were taken over from that table, and D and trimming were inferred from the DNA. The sample holds a few hundred thousand clones; about 87% are singletons and the top ten take about 10%. This sample was taken from a study of blood T cell repertoires in COVID-19. V shed 4 bases and J shed 1 base, with 13 bases lying between them. This CDR3 spans 16 amino acids.

This receptor was taken from a woman in her forties or fifties who had recovered from COVID-19. The chain has TRBV23-1 and TRBJ2-2; D is perhaps TRBD1 (5 bases). TRBV23-1 is identified as an open reading frame with a role that is uncertain. Material: PBMCs or T cells enriched from blood (not recorded which). This chain's CDR3 is CASSRFGRENTGELFF. CDR3 bases: TGCGCCAGCAGTCGATTTGGCAGGGAGAACACCGGGGAGCTGTTTTTT.